The 28 T cell receptor beta chains in this list originate from one sample, sequenced in a study of regulatory T cells. The PCR used 52 TRBV and 13 TRBJ primers. Profiled with immunoSEQ multiplex PCR; TCRdb holds only in-frame clones, not every one. The sample has 20,000 or so clones; roughly 93% are singletons. Sequencing input: CD8+ T cells sorted from blood. The source is a child under 10 years old with CD3G deficiency.

The chain uses TRBV11-2 and TRBJ2-2; D is perhaps TRBD1 or TRBD2 (5 bases each). CDR3 length: 16 residues. V dropped 1 base and J dropped 3 bases, with 12 bases sitting between them. The germline V gene has CDR1 SGHAT and CDR2 FQNNGV. The CDR3 is CASSLGGTYYTGELFF. The CDR3 bases are TGTGCCAGCAGCTTAGGTGGGACCTACTACACCGGGGAGCTGTTTTTT. The full variable domain, rest sourced from reference TRBV11-2 and TRBJ2-2, is EAGVAQSPRYKIIEKRQSVAFWCNPISGHATLYWYQQILGQGPKLLIQFQNNGVVDDSQLPKDRFSAERLKGVDSTLKIQPAKLEDSAVYLCASSLGGTYYTGELFFGEGSRLTVL.

This clone was picked up a small number of times. This chain connects TRBV7-8 to TRBJ2-7; D might be TRBD2 (6 bases). Trimming removed 5 bases from V and 3 bases from J, with 17 bases in between. The germline CDR1 and CDR2 sequences are SGHVS and FQNEAQ. This CDR3 is built from 15 residues. Here the CDR3 reads CASSPASWGGYEQYF. CDR3 sequence (DNA): TGTGCCAGCAGCCCCGCTTCTTGGGGAGGCTACGAGCAGTACTTC.

This clone was counted a single time. V gene TRBV5-1 combines with J gene TRBJ2-7, with TRBD2 matching over 8 bases. The trim removed 4 bases at V and 5 bases at J, leaving 8 bases unmatched. CDR3 length: 14 residues. Germline V gives CDR1 SGHRS, CDR2 YFSETQ. The DNA of the CDR3 is TGCGCCAGCAGCCTCGGGACTAGTGGGAACGAGCAGTACTTC. It yields the protein CASSLGTSGNEQYF.

The V call is TRBV28, the J call TRBJ2-5; D gene unclear. The DNA matches TRBJ2-7 better at its end, which makes the J call doubtful. Per germline, CDR1 MDHEN and CDR2 SYDVKM. The CDR3 has 14 residues. The CDR3 DNA follows: TGTGCCAGCAGTCGTCCCCCGGGCCGTCACGAGCAGTACTTC. Translating gives CASSRPPGRHEQYF.

The chain joins TRBV27 to TRBJ2-7, with 13 bases identical to TRBD2. Per germline, CDR1 MNHEY and CDR2 SMNVEV (reference sequence). Unmatched junction bases numbered 9, after V lost 4 bases and J lost 6 bases. There are 16 residues in the CDR3. In nucleotides, the CDR3 is TGTGCCAGCAGTTCTCACGGACTAGCGGGAGATGTCGAGCAGTACTTC. Its translation: CASSSHGLAGDVEQYF.

This clone was observed a single time. This chain uses TRBV13 with TRBJ2-2; 8 bases align to TRBD2. V dropped 2 bases and J dropped 3; count of bases not matched to a gene: 5. The CDR3 is made up of 16 amino acids. From germline, CDR1 is PRHDT and CDR2 FYEKMQ (reference sequence). The chain's CDR3 is CASSLRTGRDTGELFF. In DNA form, the CDR3 reads TGTGCCAGCAGCTTACGTACCGGGAGGGACACCGGGGAGCTGTTTTTT.

V usage is TRBV28 and J usage is TRBJ2-5; D is perhaps TRBD2 (6 bases). The better agreement between TRBJ2-7 and the DNA end casts doubt on the J call. Per germline, CDR1 MDHEN and CDR2 SYDVKM. The CDR3 extends over 14 amino acids. In DNA, the CDR3 is TGTGCCAGCAAACTAGCAGATGAGCCCTACGAGCAGTACTTC. Translating it yields CASKLADEPYEQYF.

The chain joins TRBV7-9 to TRBJ2-3; D might be TRBD1 (6 bases). V was clipped by 5 bases and J by 1 base, with 13 bases between them. CDR1 SEHNR and CDR2 FQNEAQ come from the germline V gene (reference sequence). The CDR3 is made up of 15 amino acids. The chain's CDR3 is CASSKQDSRTDTQYF. The DNA of the CDR3 is TGTGCCAGCAGCAAACAGGACAGCCGCACAGATACGCAGTATTTT.

The chain's CDR3 is CASSSRTRGSGYWYEQYF. CDR3 sequence (DNA): TGTGCCAGCAGTTCTCGGACACGGGGTAGCGGATATTGGTACGAGCAGTACTTC. The J gene is TRBJ2-7, the V gene TRBV28; D is perhaps TRBD2 (6 bases). The CDR3 runs to 18 residues. Per germline, CDR1 MDHEN and CDR2 SYDVKM. V gave up 4 bases and J gave up 4 bases, with 26 bases separating them.

This chain links TRBV5-1 with TRBJ2-6, with TRBD1 identical over 7 bases. V lost 4 bases to trimming and J lost 1 base; unmatched junction nucleotides: 2. The CDR3 runs 15 residues. CDR1 and CDR2 from the germline V gene are SGHRS and YFSETQ. The CDR3 spells CASSLTGSGANVLTF. The CDR3 DNA reads TGCGCCAGCAGCCTGACAGGGTCTGGGGCCAACGTCCTGACTTTC.

The V gene is TRBV5-1, the J gene TRBJ2-1; 9 nucleotides align to TRBD2. The germline V gene has CDR1 SGHRS and CDR2 YFSETQ. V shed 0 bases, J shed 6 bases, and the junction held 4 bases outside the gene matches. There are 15 residues in the CDR3. The chain's CDR3 is CASSLEGGRANEQFF. In DNA form, the CDR3 reads TGCGCCAGCAGCTTGGAGGGCGGGAGGGCCAATGAGCAGTTCTTC.

This clone has just one count. The V and J genes are TRBV28 and TRBJ2-3, with 11 positions matching TRBD2. From germline, CDR1 is MDHEN and CDR2 SYDVKM. With 6 bases clipped from V and 2 bases from J, the junction kept 10 bases outside the gene matches. This CDR3 spans 17 amino acids. CDR3 coding DNA: TGTGCCAGCAGCCCACGACTAGCGGGAACTAACACAGATACGCAGTATTTT. It encodes CASSPRLAGTNTDTQYF.

The J gene is TRBJ1-3, the V gene TRBV6-1; 10 bases agree with TRBD1. This CDR3 has 15 residues. Germline values: CDR1 MNHNS, CDR2 SASEGT. Germline trimming cut 5 bases from V and 3 bases from J; bases unmatched to any gene: 4. The CDR3 spells CASSKGTGVGNTIYF. Written as DNA, the CDR3 is TGTGCCAGCAGTAAAGGGACAGGGGTTGGAAACACCATATATTTT.

V is TRBV6-1 and J is TRBJ2-7, with no clear D. Germline loops: CDR1 MNHNS, CDR2 SASEGT. The V and J ends lost 0 bases and 6 bases respectively, with 12 bases between them. The CDR3 totals 14 residues. This CDR3 reads CASSEANPYAEQYF. In DNA, the CDR3 is TGTGCCAGCAGTGAAGCGAATCCTTACGCCGAGCAGTACTTC.

The chain recombines TRBV27 with TRBJ2-1, with TRBD1 matching 9 bases. Germline-derived CDR1 and CDR2 are MNHEY and SMNVEV (reference sequence). V dropped 8 bases and J dropped 4; count of bases not matched to a gene: 6. The CDR3 loop spans 14 amino acids. The CDR3 reads CASSTGTGYNEQFF. CDR3 nucleotides: TGTGCCAGCTCAACCGGGACAGGGTACAATGAGCAGTTCTTC.

This clone was observed a single time. The gene calls are TRBV7-8 and TRBJ2-3; possibly TRBD1 for D (5 bases). The length of the CDR3 is 13 residues. Germline V lookup: CDR1 SGHVS, CDR2 FQNEAQ. Trimming stripped 1 base from V and 5 bases from J, with 7 bases between. The CDR3 nucleotides are TGTGCCAGCAGCTTAGATAGGGGAGATACGCAGTATTTT. Translating it yields CASSLDRGDTQYF.

The V gene is TRBV7-9, the J gene TRBJ1-4; TRBD1 matches 7 bases. V dropped 5 bases and J dropped 3; count of bases not matched to a gene: 6. The germline CDR1 and CDR2 sequences are SEHNR and FQNEAQ (reference sequence). CDR3 size: 15 residues. The CDR3 region has the DNA TGTGCCAGCAGCGCCGGGACAGTCTCTAATGAAAAACTGTTTTTT. This gives the protein CASSAGTVSNEKLFF.

The rearrangement joins TRBV28 to TRBJ1-5; D not resolved. V lost 5 bases and J lost 7, with 12 bases in between. The germline gives CDR1 MDHEN, CDR2 SYDVKM. The CDR3 extends over 13 amino acids. Here the CDR3 DNA reads TGTGCCAGCAGTCCCTTCGTTAGGCAGCCCCAGCATTTT. The encoded protein is CASSPFVRQPQHF.

V and J are TRBV27 and TRBJ2-7; 8 nucleotides align to TRBD1. CDR1 MNHEY and CDR2 SMNVEV come from the germline V gene (reference sequence). The CDR3 length is 13 residues. V trimming: 2 bases; J trimming: 6 bases; junction bases outside the gene matches: 3. CDR3 region: CASSLIQGAEQYF. CDR3 in DNA: TGTGCCAGCAGTTTAATTCAGGGGGCCGAGCAGTACTTC.

The rearrangement uses TRBV6-6 and TRBJ2-1, with 8 bases matching TRBD2. CDR3 length equals 13 residues. Per germline, CDR1 MNHNY and CDR2 SVGAGI (reference sequence). Germline trimming cut 7 bases from V and 9 bases from J; bases unmatched to any gene: 8. The CDR3 DNA sequence: TGTGCCAGCACCCCCGGGGCGGGAGGTGAGCAGTTCTTC. Its protein product is CASTPGAGGEQFF.

This chain links TRBV28 with TRBJ2-1; D possibly corresponds to TRBD2 (6 bases). The CDR3 covers 15 residues. Germline-derived CDR1 and CDR2 are MDHEN and SYDVKM. Trimming cost V 3 bases and J 1 base, with 10 bases left between them. The CDR3 loop reads CASSLGEESYNEQFF. The CDR3 coding sequence is TGTGCCAGCAGTTTGGGGGAGGAATCCTACAATGAGCAGTTCTTC.

This sequence joins TRBV7-8 and TRBJ2-5; tentative D call: TRBD2 (6 bases). The J call may be mistaken, given a closer DNA end match to TRBJ2-7. Germline lookup yields CDR1 SGHVS and CDR2 FQNEAQ. This CDR3 has 14 amino acids. The CDR3 nucleotides read TGTGCCAGCAGCTCGCCGGGACTCCCGGGCGAGCAGTACTTC. Translating it yields CASSSPGLPGEQYF.

J is TRBJ2-1 and V is TRBV5-1; 8 bases are a match to TRBD2. Germline CDR1 SGHRS, CDR2 YFSETQ. Trimming removed 4 bases from V and 1 base from J; junction bases left unmatched: 4. The CDR3 runs to 15 residues. The CDR3 nucleotides are TGCGCCAGCAGCCCGGGACTAGAGTCCTACAATGAGCAGTTCTTC. Amino acid sequence: CASSPGLESYNEQFF.

The chain uses TRBV25-1 and TRBJ2-7; D perhaps matches TRBD2 (5 bases). The CDR3 sequence is 14 residues long. Germline V gene sequence: CDR1 MGHDK, CDR2 SYGVNS. Trimming took off 6 bases at V and 0 bases at J, with 12 bases between the two ends. The CDR3, as DNA: TGTGCCAGCAGGCAGAGGGCGGTCTCCTACGAGCAGTACTTC. It specifies CASRQRAVSYEQYF.

CDR3 coding DNA: TGTGCCAGCAGTGCCGGGATCGTTTACGAGCAGTACTTC. Translation gives CASSAGIVYEQYF. The chain is built from TRBV6-1 and TRBJ2-7; possibly TRBD2 for D (5 bases). The V gene's germline CDR1 is MNHNS and CDR2 SASEGT. V was shortened by 4 bases and J by 4 bases, with 11 bases between the two germline ends. The CDR3 contains 13 residues.

The chain links TRBV7-6 to TRBJ2-5; D might be TRBD2 (5 bases). Germline V gene data show CDR1 as SGHVS and CDR2 as FNYEAQ. The CDR3 has 13 residues. V was clipped by 5 bases and J by 2 bases, with 9 bases between them. CDR3 coding DNA: TGTGCCAGCAGCCTGGACTTTCAAGAGACCCAGTACTTC. Translated, it gives CASSLDFQETQYF.

The chain carries TRBV6-1 and TRBJ1-1; D is ambiguous. The CDR3 runs 16 residues. Germline CDR1 is MNHNS and CDR2 is SASEGT. V lost 2 bases to trimming and J lost 1 base, with 14 bases between them. The CDR3 DNA reads TGTGCCAGCAGTGAATTGGGAACACCAAGGAACACTGAAGCTTTCTTT. It is translated as CASSELGTPRNTEAFF.

The V and J genes are TRBV28 and TRBJ2-7, with TRBD1 identical over 9 bases. The CDR3 extends over 15 amino acids. CDR1 is MDHEN, CDR2 SYDVKM, per germline. V shed 3 bases, J shed 3 bases, and the junction held 6 bases outside the gene matches. The CDR3: CASSFWRTGVYEQYF. The CDR3 DNA reads TGTGCCAGCAGTTTTTGGCGGACAGGGGTCTACGAGCAGTACTTC.